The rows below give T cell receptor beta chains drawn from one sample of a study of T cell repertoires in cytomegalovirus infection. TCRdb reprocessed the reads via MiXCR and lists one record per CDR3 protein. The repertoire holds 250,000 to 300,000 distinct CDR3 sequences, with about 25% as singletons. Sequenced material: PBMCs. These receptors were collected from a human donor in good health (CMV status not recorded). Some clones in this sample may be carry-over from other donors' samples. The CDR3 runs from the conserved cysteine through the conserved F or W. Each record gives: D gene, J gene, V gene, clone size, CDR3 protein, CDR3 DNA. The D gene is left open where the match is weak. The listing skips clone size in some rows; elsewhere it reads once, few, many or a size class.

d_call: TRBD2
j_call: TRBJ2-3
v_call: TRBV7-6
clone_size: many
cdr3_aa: CASSSGSSGGYTGGTDTQYF
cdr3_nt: TGTGCCAGCAGCTCCGGGTCTAGCGGGGGCTACACAGGGGGAACAGATACGCAGTATTTT

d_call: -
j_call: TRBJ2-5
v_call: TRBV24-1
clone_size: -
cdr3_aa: CATSDLQSGKETQYF
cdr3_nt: TGTGCCACCAGTGATTTGCAAAGCGGCAAAGAGACCCAGTACTTC

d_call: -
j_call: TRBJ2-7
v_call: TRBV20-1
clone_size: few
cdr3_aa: CSASKLGRVLYEQYF
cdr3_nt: TGCAGTGCTAGTAAATTGGGAAGGGTCCTCTACGAGCAGTACTTC

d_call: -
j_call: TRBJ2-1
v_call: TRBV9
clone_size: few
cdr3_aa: CASSVKDRNNEQFF
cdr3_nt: TGTGCCAGCAGCGTAAAAGACCGTAACAATGAGCAGTTCTTC

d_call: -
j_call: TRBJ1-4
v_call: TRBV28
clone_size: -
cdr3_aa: CASSFVDGIRSKKLFF
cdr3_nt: TGTGCCAGCAGTTTTGTGGACGGAATAAGGTCTAAAAAACTGTTTTTT

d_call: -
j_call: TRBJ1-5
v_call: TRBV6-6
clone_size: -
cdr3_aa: CASSPQGPNSNQPQHF
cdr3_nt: TGTGCCAGCAGTCCGCAGGGGCCCAATAGCAATCAGCCCCAGCATTTT

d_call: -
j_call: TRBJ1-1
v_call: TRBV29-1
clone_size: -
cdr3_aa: CSAWDFGAFF
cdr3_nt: TGCAGCGCCTGGGACTTTGGCGCTTTCTTT

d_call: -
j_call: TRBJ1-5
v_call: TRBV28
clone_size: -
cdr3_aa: CASSQPQHF
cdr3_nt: TGTGCCAGCAGCCAGCCCCAGCATTTT

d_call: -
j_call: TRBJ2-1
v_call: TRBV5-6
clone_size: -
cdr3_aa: CASSRSGGGVGNEQFF
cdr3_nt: TGTGCCAGCAGCCGCTCTGGGGGCGGGGTGGGCAATGAGCAGTTCTTC

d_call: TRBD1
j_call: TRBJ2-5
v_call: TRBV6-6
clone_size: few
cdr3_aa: CASSTQNGQGETQYF
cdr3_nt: TGTGCCAGCAGTACCCAAAATGGACAGGGTGAGACCCAGTACTTC

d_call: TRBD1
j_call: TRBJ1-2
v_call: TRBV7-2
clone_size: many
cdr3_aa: CASSLTGADYGYTF
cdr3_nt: TGTGCCAGCAGCTTAACAGGGGCGGACTATGGCTACACCTTC

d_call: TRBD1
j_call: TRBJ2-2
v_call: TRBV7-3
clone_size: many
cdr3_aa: CASSWGQPPGELFF
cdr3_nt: TGTGCCAGCAGCTGGGGACAGCCCCCGGGGGAGCTGTTTTTT

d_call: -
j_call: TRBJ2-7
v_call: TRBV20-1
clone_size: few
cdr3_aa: CSARDRRGFDEQYF
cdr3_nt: TGCAGTGCTAGAGACCGCAGGGGCTTTGACGAGCAGTACTTC

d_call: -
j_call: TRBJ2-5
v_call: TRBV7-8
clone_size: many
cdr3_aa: CASSLDPVRGETQYF
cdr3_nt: TGTGCCAGCAGCTTAGACCCGGTGAGAGGGGAGACCCAGTACTTC

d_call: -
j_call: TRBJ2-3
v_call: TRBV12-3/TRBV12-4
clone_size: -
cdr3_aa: CASSGQIFTDTQYF
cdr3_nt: TGTGCCAGCAGTGGACAGATTTTCACAGATACGCAGTATTTT

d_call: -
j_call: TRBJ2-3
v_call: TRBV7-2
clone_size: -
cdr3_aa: CASSPVGRDTQYF
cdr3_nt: TGTGCCAGCAGCCCCGTGGGACGGGATACGCAGTATTTT

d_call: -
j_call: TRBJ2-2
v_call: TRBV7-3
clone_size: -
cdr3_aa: CASSLYIGGNTGELFF
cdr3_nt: TGTGCCAGCAGCTTGTATATAGGCGGGAACACCGGGGAGCTGTTTTTT

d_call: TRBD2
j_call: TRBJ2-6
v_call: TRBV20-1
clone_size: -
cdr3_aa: CSARSGTRVSGANVLTF
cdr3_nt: TGCAGTGCTAGGTCCGGGACTAGGGTCTCTGGGGCCAACGTCCTGACTTTC